The 15 T cell receptor beta chains reported below all come from one sample, sequenced in a study of PD-1 blockade in classical Hodgkin lymphoma. Time point of the sample: cycle 4 day 1 (C4D1), after less than 7 weeks of nivolumab. Autologous stem cell transplantation was followed by relapse in every patient, and brentuximab vedotin exposure varied. TCRdb's table, derived via immunoSEQ multiplex PCR, lists solely in-frame clones and lacks some. Of about 90,000 clones listed, 83% are singletons. The sample in question was peripheral blood mononuclear cells (PBMCs), obtained before the fourth cycle of nivolumab. Receptors originate from a human donor with classical Hodgkin lymphoma.

The chain recombines TRBV28 with TRBJ2-7; 8 bases align to TRBD1. From germline, CDR1 is MDHEN and CDR2 SYDVKM. Germline trimming cut 5 bases from V and 2 bases from J; bases unmatched to any gene: 5. CDR3 length equals 14 residues. CDR3 loop: CASSRTGRTYEQYF. CDR3 DNA: TGTGCCAGCAGTAGGACAGGGAGGACCTACGAGCAGTACTTC.

The chain is built from TRBV28 and TRBJ2-5; no firm D call. Trimming took off 10 bases at V and 2 bases at J, with 17 bases between the two ends. CDR1 and CDR2 from the germline V gene are MDHEN and SYDVKM. This CDR3 contains 14 residues. The CDR3 loop is CATSHGRIQETQYF. The CDR3 coding sequence is TGTGCCACATCCCACGGACGGATTCAAGAGACCCAGTACTTC.

V usage is TRBV7-8 and J usage is TRBJ1-2, with D unclear. The CDR3 sequence is 14 residues long. Germline V gene lookup returns CDR1 SGHVS and CDR2 FQNEAQ. V lost 0 bases and J lost 8, with 13 bases in between. Here the CDR3 reads CASSLALGQGGYTF. The CDR3 region has the DNA TGTGCCAGCAGCTTAGCGCTGGGTCAAGGCGGCTACACCTTC.

This chain links TRBV19 with TRBJ1-2; D unclear. V was trimmed by 7 bases and J by 4 bases, leaving 16 bases between them. The CDR3 length is 14 residues. The germline gives CDR1 LNHDA, CDR2 SQIVND (reference sequence). As DNA, the CDR3 is TGTGCCAGTACCAGAGACGGAGGCTTCTATGGCTACACCTTC. It is translated as CASTRDGGFYGYTF.

The rearrangement joins TRBV30 to TRBJ2-5; 7 bases map to TRBD2. The ends lost 1 base at V and 7 bases at J; junction bases unmatched: 3. The CDR3 extends over 12 amino acids. CDR1 is GTSNPN and CDR2 is SVGIG in the germline V gene (reference sequence). The CDR3 DNA is TGTGCCTGGAGTGCGGGGGGAGGGACCCAGTACTTC. This translates into CAWSAGGGTQYF.

This sequence joins TRBV5-4 and TRBJ1-1, with D unclear. CDR3 size: 15 residues. V was pared by 0 bases and J by 0 bases, with 9 bases between. Germline V gene lookup returns CDR1 SGHNT and CDR2 YYREEE (reference sequence). The CDR3 sequence: CASSLDPGLNTEAFF. The CDR3 coding sequence is TGTGCCAGCAGCTTGGATCCGGGCTTGAACACTGAAGCTTTCTTT.

This chain joins TRBV2 and TRBJ2-1, with a tentative D call TRBD1 (5 bases). CDR1 SNHLY and CDR2 FYNNEI come from the germline V gene. Trimming removed 2 bases at V and 0 bases at J, with 11 bases between. The CDR3 covers 16 residues. Written as DNA, the CDR3 is TGTGCCAGCAGTGAATACAGGTTACGCTCCTACAATGAGCAGTTCTTC. This gives the protein CASSEYRLRSYNEQFF.

This chain uses TRBV19 with TRBJ2-7; weak D call: TRBD2 (6 bases). The V and J ends lost 3 bases and 2 bases respectively, with 14 bases between them. This CDR3 has 15 amino acids. Germline loops: CDR1 LNHDA, CDR2 SQIVND (reference sequence). The CDR3 DNA follows: TGTGCCAGTAGTATGAGCCTGGGGAGGACCTACGAGCAGTACTTC. Residues: CASSMSLGRTYEQYF. Full variable domain (rest looked up from reference TRBV19 and TRBJ2-7): DGGITQSPKYLFRKEGQNVTLSCEQNLNHDAMYWYRQDPGQGLRLIYYSQIVNDFQKGDIAEGYSVSREKKESFPLTVTSAQKNPTAFYLCASSMSLGRTYEQYFGPGTRLTVT.

The J gene is TRBJ2-5, the V gene TRBV6-5; TRBD2 might be the D (6 bases). Looked up from germline, CDR1 is MNHEY and CDR2 is SVGAGI. This CDR3 has 12 amino acids. The DNA of the CDR3 is TGTGTCGTGTCGGGGGAGGCGGAGACCCAGTACTTC. Translated, it gives CVVSGEAETQYF.

The V gene is TRBV7-2, the J gene TRBJ2-7; D gene ambiguous. The ends were cut back, 0 bases at V and 1 base at J, with 10 bases in the middle. Germline V gives CDR1 SGHTA, CDR2 FQGNSA. The CDR3 covers 15 residues. Here the CDR3 DNA reads TGTGCCAGCAGCTTAGCACCCGCCAAATCCTACGAGCAGTACTTC. Translation: CASSLAPAKSYEQYF.

The chain couples TRBV12-5 to TRBJ1-3; D is unresolved. V dropped 6 bases and J dropped 13 bases, with 7 bases sitting between them. Germline assignment: CDR1 LGHNT and CDR2 FRNRAP. There are 9 residues in the CDR3. The CDR3 DNA is TGTGCTAGTGGCCCCCCTATATATTTT. Translation: CASGPPIYF.

This chain joins TRBV7-6 and TRBJ1-4, with TRBD1 identical over 12 bases. There are 16 residues in the CDR3. Germline CDR1 SGHVS, CDR2 FNYEAQ. Trimming at V came to 5 bases and at J to 8 bases, leaving 9 bases not matched to a gene. Written as DNA, the CDR3 is TGTGCCAGCAGCCCTCGGGACAGGGGGCGTCCGGAAAAACTGTTTTTT. Its translation: CASSPRDRGRPEKLFF.

The sample holds a few counts of this clone. This rearrangement joins TRBV11-2 to TRBJ2-5; 7 bases map to TRBD2. The germline CDR1 and CDR2 sequences are SGHAT and FQNNGV. The CDR3 is 14 amino acids. V lost 2 bases and J lost 5; bases outside the gene matches: 5. The CDR3 DNA follows: TGTGCCAGCAGCTTATTACTAGCGTCGGAGACCCAGTACTTC. Translating it yields CASSLLLASETQYF.

The chain joins TRBV10-3 to TRBJ1-6; perhaps TRBD1 as D (6 bases). The CDR3 spans 14 residues. The V end lost 10 bases, the J end lost 3 bases, and 13 bases lay between the germline ends. Germline CDR1 ENHRY, CDR2 SYGVKD. Here the CDR3 reads CATRPDSYNSPLHF. Here the CDR3 DNA reads TGTGCCACCCGGCCGGACAGCTATAATTCACCCCTCCACTTT.

The chain carries TRBV14 and TRBJ2-7, with 10 bases that match TRBD2. With V trimmed by 5 bases and J by 4 bases, 8 bases remained unmatched. The CDR3 is 15 residues long. The germline gives CDR1 SGHDN, CDR2 FVKESK. CDR3 in amino acids: CASSIRAGGRYEQYF. CDR3 DNA: TGTGCCAGCAGCATCCGAGCGGGAGGGAGGTACGAGCAGTACTTC.